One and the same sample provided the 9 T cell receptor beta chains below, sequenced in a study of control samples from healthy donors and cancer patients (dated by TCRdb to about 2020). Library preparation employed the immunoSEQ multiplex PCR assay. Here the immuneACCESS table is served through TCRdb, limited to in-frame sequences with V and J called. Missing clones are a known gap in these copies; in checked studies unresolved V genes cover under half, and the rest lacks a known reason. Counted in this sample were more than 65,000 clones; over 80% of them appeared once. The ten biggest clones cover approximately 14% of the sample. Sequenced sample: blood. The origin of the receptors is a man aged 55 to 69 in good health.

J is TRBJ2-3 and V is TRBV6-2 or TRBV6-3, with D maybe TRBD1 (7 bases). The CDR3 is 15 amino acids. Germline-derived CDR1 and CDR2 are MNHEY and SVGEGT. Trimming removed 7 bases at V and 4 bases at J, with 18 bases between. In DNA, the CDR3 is TGTGCCAGCACCCCAGGGGGGAGCGGCTCAGATACGCAGTATTTT. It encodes CASTPGGSGSDTQYF.

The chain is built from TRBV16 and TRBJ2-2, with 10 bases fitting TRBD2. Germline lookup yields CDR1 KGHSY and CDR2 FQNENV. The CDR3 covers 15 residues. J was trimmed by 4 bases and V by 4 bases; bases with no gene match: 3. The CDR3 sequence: CASSPSGSSTGELFF. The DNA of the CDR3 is TGTGCCAGCAGCCCTAGCGGGAGCTCCACCGGGGAGCTGTTTTTT. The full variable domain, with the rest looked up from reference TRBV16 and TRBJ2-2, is GEEVAQTPKHLVRGEGQKAKLYCAPIKGHSYVFWYQQVLKNEFKFLISFQNENVFDETGMPKERFSAKCLPNSPCSLEIQATKLEDSAVYFCASSPSGSSTGELFFGEGSRLTVL.

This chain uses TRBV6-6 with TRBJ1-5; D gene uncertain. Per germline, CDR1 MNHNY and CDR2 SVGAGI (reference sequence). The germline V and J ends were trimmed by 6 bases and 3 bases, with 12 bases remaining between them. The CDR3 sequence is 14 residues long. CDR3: CASSPPTTNQPQHF. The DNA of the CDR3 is TGTGCCAGCAGCCCCCCCACCACCAATCAGCCCCAGCATTTT.

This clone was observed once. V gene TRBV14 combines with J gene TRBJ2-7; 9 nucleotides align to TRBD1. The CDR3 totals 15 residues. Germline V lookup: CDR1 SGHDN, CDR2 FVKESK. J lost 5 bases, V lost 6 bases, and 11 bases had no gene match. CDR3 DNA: TGTGCCAGCAGACTTGCGGGACAGGGTTCCCACGAGCAGTACTTC. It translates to CASRLAGQGSHEQYF.

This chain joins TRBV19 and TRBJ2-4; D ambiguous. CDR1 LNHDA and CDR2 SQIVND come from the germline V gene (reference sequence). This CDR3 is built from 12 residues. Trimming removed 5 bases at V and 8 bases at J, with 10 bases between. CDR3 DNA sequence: TGTGCCAGTAGTCCTAGTCAGCACATTCAGTACTTC. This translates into CASSPSQHIQYF.

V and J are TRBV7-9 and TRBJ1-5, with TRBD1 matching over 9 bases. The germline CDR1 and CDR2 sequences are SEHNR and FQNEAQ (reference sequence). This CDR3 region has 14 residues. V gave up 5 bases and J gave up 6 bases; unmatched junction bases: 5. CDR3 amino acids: CASSRGQGIQPQHF. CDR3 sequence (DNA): TGTGCCAGCAGCCGGGGACAGGGTATTCAGCCCCAGCATTTT. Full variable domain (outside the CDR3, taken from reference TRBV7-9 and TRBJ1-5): DTGVSQNPRHKITKRGQNVTFRCDPISEHNRLYWYRQTLGQGPEFLTYFQNEAQLEKSRLLSDRFSAERPKGSFSTLEIQRTEQGDSAMYLCASSRGQGIQPQHFGDGTRLSIL.

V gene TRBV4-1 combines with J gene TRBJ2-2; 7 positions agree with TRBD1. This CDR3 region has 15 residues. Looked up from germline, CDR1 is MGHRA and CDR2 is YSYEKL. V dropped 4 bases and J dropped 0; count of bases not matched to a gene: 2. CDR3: CASSPGTANTGELFF. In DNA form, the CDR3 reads TGCGCCAGCAGCCCAGGGACAGCGAACACCGGGGAGCTGTTTTTT.

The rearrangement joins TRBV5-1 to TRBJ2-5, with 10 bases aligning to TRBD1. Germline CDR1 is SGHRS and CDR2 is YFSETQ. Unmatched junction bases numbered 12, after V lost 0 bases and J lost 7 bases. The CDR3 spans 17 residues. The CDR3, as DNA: TGCGCCAGCAGCTTGGCCATGGGACAGGGGTCTATGGCGACCCAGTACTTC. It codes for CASSLAMGQGSMATQYF.

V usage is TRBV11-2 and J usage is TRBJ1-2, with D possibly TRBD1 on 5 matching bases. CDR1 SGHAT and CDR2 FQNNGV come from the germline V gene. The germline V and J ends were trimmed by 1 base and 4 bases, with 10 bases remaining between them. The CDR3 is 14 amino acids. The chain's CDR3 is CASSLGDSPYGYTF. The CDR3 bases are TGTGCCAGCAGCTTAGGGGACTCTCCCTATGGCTACACCTTC.